This is a list of T cell receptor beta chains from one sample in a study of blood T cell repertoires in COVID-19. The table came from immunoSEQ multiplex PCR; TCRdb's copy has only in-frame clones and leaves some out. The sample carries some 210,000 clones, around 80% recorded once. Sequenced input: peripheral blood. The receptor source for this set is a woman in her 40s with acute or convalescent COVID-19. Each CDR3 is given without its conserved first and last residue. The order of the fields is clone size, V gene, CDR3 length, CDR3 protein. Clone size appears in some rows only: once, few, many, or a class for an expanded clone.

abundance: .
v_gene: TRBV19
len: 12
CDR3aa: ASSALTGSYEQY

abundance: once
v_gene: TRBV6-5
len: 11
CDR3aa: ASTTPRGSGYT

abundance: .
v_gene: TRBV30
len: 15
CDR3aa: AWSVIAGPRLPEKLF

abundance: once
v_gene: TRBV6-2/TRBV6-3
len: 15
CDR3aa: ASSYAGTGGTLYGYT

abundance: .
v_gene: TRBV6-2/TRBV6-3
len: 12
CDR3aa: ASSYPYVDAEQY

abundance: .
v_gene: TRBV2
len: 14
CDR3aa: ASSSSGGFNTGELF

abundance: .
v_gene: TRBV19
len: 15
CDR3aa: ASSIGRQGVNTGELF

abundance: .
v_gene: TRBV20-1
len: 9
CDR3aa: SAPGAGEQF

abundance: .
v_gene: TRBV7-2
len: 13
CDR3aa: ASLGYGGQGTEAF

abundance: .
v_gene: TRBV6-5
len: 11
CDR3aa: ASSYTGFGGYT

abundance: .
v_gene: TRBV27
len: 12
CDR3aa: ASSQGQGSYEQY

abundance: .
v_gene: TRBV19
len: 14
CDR3aa: ASRTSRTGYHQPQH

abundance: .
v_gene: TRBV3-1/TRBV3-2
len: 12
CDR3aa: ASSHDEYEDTQY

abundance: once
v_gene: TRBV11-3
len: 13
CDR3aa: ASSYPGLNTGELF

abundance: .
v_gene: TRBV7-9
len: 11
CDR3aa: ASSPGGVETQY

abundance: .
v_gene: TRBV18
len: 14
CDR3aa: ASSPLLTINTGELF

abundance: .
v_gene: TRBV4-1
len: 13
CDR3aa: ASSQADRDSNEQY

abundance: .
v_gene: TRBV10-3
len: 15
CDR3aa: AISDPPAGQGIDEQF

abundance: .
v_gene: TRBV12-3/TRBV12-4
len: 11
CDR3aa: ASSNQWANEQF

abundance: .
v_gene: TRBV12-5
len: 15
CDR3aa: ASGLWLSSTIDNEQF

abundance: once
v_gene: TRBV18
len: 12
CDR3aa: ASSPASGVSEQY

abundance: .
v_gene: TRBV4-2
len: 17
CDR3aa: ASSQEGTSGASSYNEQF

abundance: .
v_gene: TRBV9
len: 20
CDR3aa: ASSVEPILASGVSSSYNEQF

abundance: .
v_gene: TRBV10-3
len: 14
CDR3aa: AISESTDSRLYGYT

abundance: once
v_gene: TRBV7-9
len: 13
CDR3aa: ASSLSLGGPYGYT

abundance: .
v_gene: TRBV29-1
len: 10
CDR3aa: SVGGQSRGYT

abundance: .
v_gene: TRBV6-1
len: 12
CDR3aa: ASSELRDTGELF

abundance: .
v_gene: TRBV19
len: 13
CDR3aa: ASSIQARANSPLH

abundance: .
v_gene: TRBV7-9
len: 12
CDR3aa: ASSPGGTNEKLF

abundance: .
v_gene: TRBV19
len: 12
CDR3aa: ASSRRGGRYEQY

abundance: few
v_gene: TRBV3-1/TRBV3-2
len: 15
CDR3aa: ASSQPTGTSRTDTQY

abundance: .
v_gene: TRBV27
len: 13
CDR3aa: ASSRQGRRPTEAF

abundance: .
v_gene: TRBV24-1
len: 12
CDR3aa: ATSDPDRGHEQF

abundance: .
v_gene: TRBV5-1
len: 14
CDR3aa: ASSFGQGLSTDTQY

abundance: few
v_gene: TRBV11-2
len: 11
CDR3aa: ASSLEVVGEQF

abundance: .
v_gene: TRBV27
len: 13
CDR3aa: ASRYRDRDDGEQY

abundance: .
v_gene: TRBV2
len: 11
CDR3aa: ASSERGWETQY

abundance: .
v_gene: TRBV15
len: 14
CDR3aa: ATSLRDRVYTDTQY

abundance: few
v_gene: TRBV6-5
len: 13
CDR3aa: ASSPGTGGNQPQH

abundance: .
v_gene: TRBV6-6
len: 12
CDR3aa: ASSYPDIRDGYT

abundance: .
v_gene: TRBV19
len: 14
CDR3aa: ASSIGGQGARQPQH

abundance: .
v_gene: TRBV10-3
len: 12
CDR3aa: AISSPGNEAEAF

abundance: .
v_gene: TRBV27
len: 14
CDR3aa: ASSPQGGLNHYEQY

abundance: .
v_gene: TRBV9
len: 9
CDR3aa: ASSSDSSYT

abundance: .
v_gene: TRBV6-2/TRBV6-3
len: 11
CDR3aa: ASSDRGNQPQH

abundance: .
v_gene: TRBV18
len: 12
CDR3aa: ASSLTGSSYEQY

abundance: .
v_gene: TRBV27
len: 12
CDR3aa: ASSLIGRNTEAF

abundance: .
v_gene: TRBV12-5
len: 16
CDR3aa: ASGLVSLGDRMFNEQY